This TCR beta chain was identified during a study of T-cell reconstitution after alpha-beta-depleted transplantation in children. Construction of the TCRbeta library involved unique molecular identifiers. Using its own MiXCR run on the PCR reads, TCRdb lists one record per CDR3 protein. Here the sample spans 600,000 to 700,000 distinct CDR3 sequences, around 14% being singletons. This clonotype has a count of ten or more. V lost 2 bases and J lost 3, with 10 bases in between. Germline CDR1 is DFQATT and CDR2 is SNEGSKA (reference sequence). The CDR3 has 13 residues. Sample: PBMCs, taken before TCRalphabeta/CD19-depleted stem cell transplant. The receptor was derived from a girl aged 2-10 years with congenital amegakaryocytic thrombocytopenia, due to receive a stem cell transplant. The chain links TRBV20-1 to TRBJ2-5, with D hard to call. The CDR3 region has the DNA TGCAGTGCTAGAAGAACAGTTAAAGAGACCCAGTACTTC. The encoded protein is CSARRTVKETQYF.